A selection of T cell receptor beta chains follows, all from one sample in a study of CD8 T cells in Susac syndrome. Each CDR3 protein is one row after TCRdb ran MiXCR on the immunoSEQ multiplex PCR reads. The table records some 130,000 distinct CDR3 sequences, 95% of them present only once. The sample taken for sequencing was CD8+ T cells from PBMCs. Receptors originate from a human donor with Susac syndrome. CDR3s include the opening cysteine and the closing phenylalanine or tryptophan. The order of the fields is D gene, J gene, clone size, V gene, CDR3 DNA, CDR3 protein. D genes are given only for firm matches. Rows may omit the clone size; those that give it use once, few, many or a size class.

NA,TRBJ1-2,NA,TRBV12-3/TRBV12-4,TGTGCCAGCAGCCCCGTGACACCGCTAAACTATGGCTACACCTTC,CASSPVTPLNYGYTF
NA,TRBJ2-1,once,TRBV11-1,TGTGCCAGCAGCAGCGACATGATTAATGAGCAGTTCTTC,CASSSDMINEQFF
TRBD1,TRBJ1-2,NA,TRBV2,TGTGCCAGCAGTGAAGGATGGGAGACAGGGACTCTTCATGGCTACACCTTC,CASSEGWETGTLHGYTF
NA,TRBJ2-1,NA,TRBV20-1,TGCAGTGCTAGGACCGGGACTCGCAATGAGCAGTTCTTC,CSARTGTRNEQFF
NA,TRBJ2-1,NA,TRBV7-9,TGTGCCAGCAGCTTAGGCGAAAGCTCCTACAATGAGCAGTTCTTC,CASSLGESSYNEQFF
TRBD2,TRBJ2-1,NA,TRBV29-1,TGCAGCGTCCCGACTAGCGGGATGGATGAGCAGTTCTTC,CSVPTSGMDEQFF
TRBD1,TRBJ1-1,NA,TRBV30,TGTGCCTGGAGTGAGACAGGGATTAACACTGAAGCTTTCTTT,CAWSETGINTEAFF
NA,TRBJ2-7,once,TRBV6-5,TGTGCCAGCAGTTACTCAACGGAGGCGGTCTACGAGCAGTACTTC,CASSYSTEAVYEQYF
NA,TRBJ2-1,NA,TRBV27,TGTGCCAGCAGTCGTCGACCGGGGAATGAGCAGTTCTTC,CASSRRPGNEQFF
NA,TRBJ1-2,NA,TRBV29-1,TGCAGCGTTGAAACAGGGACAAACTATGGCTACACCTTC,CSVETGTNYGYTF
NA,TRBJ2-2,NA,TRBV20-1,TGCAGTGCTGACCGCGGGTGGGGGACCGGGGAGCTGTTTTTT,CSADRGWGTGELFF
TRBD1,TRBJ1-1,NA,TRBV20-1,TGCAGTACACAGGGGGTAGTGAACACTGAAGCTTTCTTT,CSTQGVVNTEAFF
TRBD1,TRBJ2-5,NA,TRBV5-1,TGCGCCAGCAGCTCCGGGACAGGGGTGGAGACCCAGTACTTC,CASSSGTGVETQYF
NA,TRBJ2-3,once,TRBV29-1,TGCAGCGTTGATCGGCGCGGGGGCACAGATACGCAGTATTTT,CSVDRRGGTDTQYF
TRBD2,TRBJ2-7,NA,TRBV3-1,TGTGCCAGCAGCCAAGTGACTAGCGGGCCCAGCTCCTACGAGCAGTACTTC,CASSQVTSGPSSYEQYF
TRBD1,TRBJ1-2,NA,TRBV6-5,TGTGCCAGCAGTTATCCGGGACAGGGGACTGGCTACACCTTC,CASSYPGQGTGYTF
TRBD1,TRBJ1-2,NA,TRBV2,TGTGCCAGGGGACAGGGGGAAAACTATGGCTACACCTTC,CARGQGENYGYTF
NA,TRBJ1-5,NA,TRBV12-3/TRBV12-4,TGTGCCAGCAGTTTACTCGACGGGGATCAGCCCCAGCATTTT,CASSLLDGDQPQHF
TRBD2,TRBJ2-1,NA,TRBV24-1,TGTGCCACTCAAGGAGCGGGAGGCGACAATGAGCAGTTCTTC,CATQGAGGDNEQFF
NA,TRBJ2-1,NA,TRBV4-1,TGCGCCAGCAGCCAAGGTAGCGGACCTTACAATGAGCAGTTCTTC,CASSQGSGPYNEQFF
NA,TRBJ2-1,NA,TRBV9,TGTGCCAGCAGCGGCCCTGGGACCCTCTACAATGAGCAGTTCTTC,CASSGPGTLYNEQFF
NA,TRBJ1-1,few,TRBV5-6,TGTGCCAGCAGGCCAGGCGGAAACACTGAAGCTTTCTTT,CASRPGGNTEAFF
NA,TRBJ2-3,NA,TRBV29-1,TGCAGCGTTGACGGGATTAGGCCAGATACGCAGTATTTT,CSVDGIRPDTQYF
TRBD1,TRBJ2-7,NA,TRBV5-1,TGCGCCAGCAGCTACGCCGGGACAGGGGGGAGCCACGAGCAGTACTTC,CASSYAGTGGSHEQYF
TRBD2,TRBJ2-1,NA,TRBV5-1,TGCGCCAGCAGCTGGACCCGCGGGAGCCACAATGAGCAGTTCTTC,CASSWTRGSHNEQFF
NA,TRBJ1-5,NA,TRBV18,TGTGCCAGCTCACCAATCTCCCTAGAAGATAGCAATCAGCCCCAGCATTTT,CASSPISLEDSNQPQHF
TRBD2,TRBJ2-1,NA,TRBV27,TGTGCCAGCAGTCCCCAAACCCTAGCGGGAGGGATCTACAATGAGCAGTTCTTC,CASSPQTLAGGIYNEQFF
TRBD2,TRBJ2-3,NA,TRBV2,TGTGCCAGCAGTGAAGCGGCTAGCGGGACCACAGATACGCAGTATTTT,CASSEAASGTTDTQYF
NA,TRBJ1-1,NA,TRBV27,TGTGCCAGCAGTTTAGGGTCGGACACTGAAGCTTTCTTT,CASSLGSDTEAFF
TRBD2,TRBJ2-3,NA,TRBV14,TGTGCCAGCAGCCGTGGGACTACCTTCGGGGATACGCAGTATTTT,CASSRGTTFGDTQYF
TRBD1,TRBJ2-1,NA,TRBV9,TGTGCCAGCAGCGTAGCGGGACAGTCTTACAATGAGCAGTTCTTC,CASSVAGQSYNEQFF